This T cell receptor (beta chain) comes out of a study of blood T cell repertoires in COVID-19. Turning to the study itself: Samples of COVID-19 (acute and convalescent) were obtained from the United States, Italy and Spain. The cDNA or gDNA used as material had been derived from T cells, B-cell-depleted T cells, or PBMCs.

The table came from immunoSEQ multiplex PCR; TCRdb's copy has only in-frame clones and leaves some out. The sample contains about 110,000 clones, about 79% of which appear only once. V was clipped by 2 bases and J by 0 bases, with 6 bases between them. In germline, CDR1 is SGHRS, CDR2 YFSETQ. The CDR3 contains 15 residues. V is TRBV5-1 and J is TRBJ2-6; D remains ambiguous. Sequenced sample: peripheral blood. The sequence was obtained from a woman of 80 years or more with active or convalescent COVID-19. The CDR3 protein is CASSLEASGANVLTF. CDR3 in DNA: TGCGCCAGCAGCTTAGAAGCCTCTGGGGCCAACGTCCTGACTTTC.